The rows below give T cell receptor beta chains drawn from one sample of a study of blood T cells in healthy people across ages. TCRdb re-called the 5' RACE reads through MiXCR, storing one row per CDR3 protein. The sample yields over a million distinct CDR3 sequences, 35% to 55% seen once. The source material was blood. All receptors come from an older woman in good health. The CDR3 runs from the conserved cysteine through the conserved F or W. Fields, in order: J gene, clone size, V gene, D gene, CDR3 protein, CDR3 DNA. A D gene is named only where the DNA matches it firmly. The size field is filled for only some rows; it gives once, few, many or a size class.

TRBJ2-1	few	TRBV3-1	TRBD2	CASSQEIRVRTSGRNEQFF	TGTGCCAGCAGCCAAGAGATTAGGGTTCGGACTAGCGGGAGGAATGAGCAGTTCTTC
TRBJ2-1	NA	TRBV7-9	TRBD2	CASSLETNLAGHYNEQFF	TGTGCCAGCAGCTTAGAAACCAACCTAGCGGGTCATTACAATGAGCAGTTCTTC
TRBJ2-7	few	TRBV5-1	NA	CASGYGGYEQYF	TGCGCCAGCGGCTACGGAGGTTACGAGCAGTACTTC
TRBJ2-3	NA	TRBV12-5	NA	CASGFGSTDTQYF	TGTGCTAGTGGTTTTGGGTCTACAGATACGCAGTATTTT
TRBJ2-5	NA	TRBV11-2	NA	CASSFTILQTQYF	TGTGCCAGCAGCTTTACCATTTTGCAGACCCAGTACTTC
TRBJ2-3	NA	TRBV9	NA	CASSRPTGVGTDTQYF	TGTGCCAGCAGCCGGCCGACGGGGGTCGGCACAGATACGCAGTATTTT
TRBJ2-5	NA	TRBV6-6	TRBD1	CASTDRGPPMGKTQYF	TGTGCCAGCACGGACAGGGGGCCCCCAATGGGAAAGACCCAGTACTTC
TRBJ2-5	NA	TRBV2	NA	CASSESGTQYF	TGTGCCAGCAGTGAATCGGGGACCCAGTACTTC
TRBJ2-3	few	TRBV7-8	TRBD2	CASSTPSHGGATITDTQYF	TGTGCCAGCAGCACCCCATCCCACGGGGGGGCCACTATCACAGATACGCAGTATTTT
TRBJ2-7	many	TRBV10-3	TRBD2	CAISTGLAGLDEQYF	TGTGCCATCAGTACCGGACTAGCGGGACTCGACGAGCAGTACTTC
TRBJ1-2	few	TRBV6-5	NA	CASRPHGGGGYTF	TGTGCCAGCAGGCCCCACGGGGGTGGTGGCTACACCTTC
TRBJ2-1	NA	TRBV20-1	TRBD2	CSAGGGLGRTYNEQFF	TGCAGTGCTGGGGGGGGGTTGGGTCGAACCTACAATGAGCAGTTCTTC
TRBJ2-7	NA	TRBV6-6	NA	CASSPRTGLNEQYF	TGTGCCAGCAGTCCCCGGACAGGACTAAACGAGCAGTACTTC
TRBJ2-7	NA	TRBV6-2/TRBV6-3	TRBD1	CASRAPGGSGEQYF	TGTGCCAGCAGGGCGCCAGGGGGTTCGGGAGAGCAGTACTTC
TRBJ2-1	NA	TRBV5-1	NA	CASSPWTEAYNEQFF	TGCGCCAGCAGCCCCTGGACGGAAGCCTACAATGAGCAGTTCTTC
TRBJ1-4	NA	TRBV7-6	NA	CASSPEGGNRANEKLFF	TGTGCCAGCAGCCCCGAGGGAGGAAACCGCGCTAATGAAAAACTGTTTTTT
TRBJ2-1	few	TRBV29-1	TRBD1	CSVVGQGFNEQFF	TGCAGCGTTGTGGGACAGGGGTTCAATGAGCAGTTCTTC
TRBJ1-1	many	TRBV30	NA	CAWGAGFTEAFF	TGTGCCTGGGGCGCAGGGTTCACTGAAGCTTTCTTT
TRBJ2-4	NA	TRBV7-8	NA	CASSLTPIGSGKNIQYF	TGTGCCAGCAGCTTAACCCCGATCGGATCGGGCAAAAACATTCAGTACTTC
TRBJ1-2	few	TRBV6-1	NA	CASSEWAGTNYGYTF	TGTGCCAGCAGTGAATGGGCAGGAACTAACTATGGCTACACCTTC
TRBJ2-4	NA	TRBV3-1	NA	CASSQDGLKNIQYF	TGTGCCAGCAGCCAAGACGGACTAAAAAACATTCAGTACTTC
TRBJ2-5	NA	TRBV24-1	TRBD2	CATSDRLAEETQYF	TGTGCCACCAGTGACAGGCTAGCGGAAGAGACCCAGTACTTC
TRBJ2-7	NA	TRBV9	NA	CASSVDPRLTAYEQYF	TGTGCCAGCAGCGTAGACCCAAGACTGACAGCCTACGAGCAGTACTTC
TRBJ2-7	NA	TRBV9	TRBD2	CASSESGDSSYEQYF	TGTGCCAGCAGCGAAAGCGGGGATAGCTCCTACGAGCAGTACTTC
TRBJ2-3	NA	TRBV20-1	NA	CSARGDGPAQYF	TGCAGTGCTAGGGGGGACGGACCCGCGCAGTATTTT
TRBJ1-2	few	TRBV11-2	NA	CASSRGNSGYTF	TGTGCCAGCAGCAGGGGTAATAGTGGCTACACCTTC
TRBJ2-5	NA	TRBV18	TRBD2	CASSRGAGSTYVQYF	TGTGCCAGCTCACGTGGAGCGGGGTCCACGTACGTGCAGTACTTC
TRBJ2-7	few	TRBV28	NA	CASRSRFYEQYF	TGTGCCAGCAGATCCAGATTCTACGAGCAGTACTTC
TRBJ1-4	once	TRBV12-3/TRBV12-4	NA	CASSFIQGRAEKLFF	TGTGCCAGCAGTTTTATACAGGGCAGGGCTGAAAAACTGTTTTTT
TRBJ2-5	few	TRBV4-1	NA	CASSQDPAGAQETQYF	TGCGCCAGCAGCCAAGATCCAGCAGGGGCCCAGGAGACCCAGTACTTC
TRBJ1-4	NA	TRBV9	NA	CASSVGLRANEKLFF	TGTGCCAGCAGCGTAGGGTTGAGGGCTAATGAAAAACTGTTTTTT
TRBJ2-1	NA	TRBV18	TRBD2	CASSPGGGLVYNEQFF	TGTGCCAGCTCACCGGGCGGGGGGCTCGTCTACAATGAGCAGTTCTTC
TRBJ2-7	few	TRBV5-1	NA	CASSMSTPLFDEQYF	TGCGCCAGCAGTATGTCTACCCCGTTGTTCGACGAGCAGTACTTC
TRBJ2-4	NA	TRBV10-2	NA	CASTETGLVAKNIQYF	TGCGCCAGCACCGAGACGGGGTTGGTGGCCAAAAACATTCAGTACTTC
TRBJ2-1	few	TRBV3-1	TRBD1	CASSHWGQNNEQFF	TGTGCCAGCAGCCATTGGGGACAGAACAATGAGCAGTTCTTC
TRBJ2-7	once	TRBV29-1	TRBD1	CSVSRDSSYEQYF	TGCAGCGTTTCCCGGGACAGCTCCTACGAGCAGTACTTC
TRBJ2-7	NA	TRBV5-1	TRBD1	CASSLNMGQGGYEQYF	TGCGCCAGCAGCTTGAACATGGGACAGGGGGGCTACGAGCAGTACTTC
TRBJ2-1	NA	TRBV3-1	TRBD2	CASSQDLTSGDYNEQFF	TGTGCCAGCAGCCAAGATTTGACTAGCGGGGACTACAATGAGCAGTTCTTC
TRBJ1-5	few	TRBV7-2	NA	CASSTRGGNQPQHF	TGTGCCAGCAGCACGAGGGGGGGCAATCAGCCCCAGCATTTT
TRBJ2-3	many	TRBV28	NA	CASSPNSADTQYF	TGTGCCAGCAGTCCCAACTCCGCAGATACGCAGTATTTT
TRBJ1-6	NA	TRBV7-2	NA	CASSEGGRSSYNSPLHF	TGTGCCAGCAGCGAAGGAGGTCGGAGCTCCTATAATTCACCCCTCCACTTT
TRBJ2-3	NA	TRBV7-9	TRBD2	CASSPRLAGGTLSTDTQYF	TGTGCCAGCAGCCCCCGACTAGCGGGAGGGACGCTCAGCACAGATACGCAGTATTTT
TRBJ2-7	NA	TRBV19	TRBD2	CASGISGRISEQYF	TGTGCCAGCGGGATTAGCGGGAGAATTAGCGAGCAGTACTTC
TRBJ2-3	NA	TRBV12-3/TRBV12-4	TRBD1	CASREDRGYTDTQYF	TGTGCCAGCAGGGAGGACAGGGGTTACACAGATACGCAGTATTTT
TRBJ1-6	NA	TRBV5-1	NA	CASSSTDAANSPLHF	TGCGCCAGCAGCTCGACGGACGCTGCTAATTCACCCCTCCACTTT
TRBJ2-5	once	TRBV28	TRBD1	CASNDRDQGTQYF	TGTGCCAGCAACGACAGGGACCAAGGGACCCAGTACTTC